The entry that follows covers one T cell receptor beta chain sequence. Its antigen is unknown. The input lacks base qualities; no much larger clone sits a single base away. For every enrolled patient, mismatch repair deficiency was confirmed by either polymerase chain reaction or immunohistochemistry. TCR sequencing was performed for a few patients who responded to pembrolizumab therapy. Pembrolizumab PD-1 blockade was prospectively tested in advanced mismatch repair-deficient cancers, regardless of tissue of origin, in the phase II trial. Serial peripheral blood T cell samples were collected before and at multiple times after starting PD-1 blockade. The timing of each blood sample was reported as weeks after the first dose of pembrolizumab. Preparation of the library involved the immunoSEQ multiplex PCR assay. The immuneACCESS repertoire file appears here via TCRdb, limited to in-frame rearrangements. These files lack a portion of the clones; in checked studies, under half of the deficit traces to unresolved V genes, and the cause of the others is not known. For this sample the table gives about 120,000 clones, of which over 65% were detected only once. In total, the top ten clones hold 4% to 5% of the sample.

This sample was included in a study of PD-1 blockade in mismatch repair-deficient tumors (dated by TCRdb to between 2016 and 2019). Concerning the study at large: Between late 2013 and September 2016, the trial enrolled around 91 consecutive patients with approximately 13 mismatch repair-deficient cancer types, every one of whom had been previously treated and was progressing. Tumor-associated T cell clones were tracked in the peripheral blood of patients responding to PD-1 blockade by deep sequencing of TCR CDR3 regions.

On the study overall, not on this receptor specifically: Tumor-resident clones, often undetectable in blood before treatment, expanded rapidly after pembrolizumab and then contracted, generally before radiologic responses.

Material: peripheral blood, obtained 60 to 65 weeks after starting pembrolizumab. The clonotype was recovered from an adult with mismatch repair-deficient cancer.

The CDR3 amino acid sequence is: CASSQGRGLGTEAFF. The nucleotides read TGCGCCAGCAGCCAGGGCCGGGGACTGGGCACTGAAGCTTTCTTT. The sequence links TRBV5-1 to TRBJ1-1; TRBD1 is possibly the D segment (5 matching bases). V was cut back by 4 bases and J by 4 bases, leaving a gap of 17 bases between them. The germline V gene gives CDR1 as SGHRS and CDR2 as YFSETQ. There are 15 amino acids in the CDR3, from cysteine to phenylalanine inclusive. The only DNA kept is the CDR3, 45 bases in frame from the first base. Supplemented by the reference TRBV5-1 and TRBJ1-1 proteins around the CDR3, the complete variable domain is KAGVTQTPRYLIKTRGQQVTLSCSPISGHRSVSWYQQTPGQGLQFLFEYFSETQRNKGNFPGRFSGRQFSNSRSEMNVSTLELGDSALYLCASSQGRGLGTEAFFGQGTRLTVV.